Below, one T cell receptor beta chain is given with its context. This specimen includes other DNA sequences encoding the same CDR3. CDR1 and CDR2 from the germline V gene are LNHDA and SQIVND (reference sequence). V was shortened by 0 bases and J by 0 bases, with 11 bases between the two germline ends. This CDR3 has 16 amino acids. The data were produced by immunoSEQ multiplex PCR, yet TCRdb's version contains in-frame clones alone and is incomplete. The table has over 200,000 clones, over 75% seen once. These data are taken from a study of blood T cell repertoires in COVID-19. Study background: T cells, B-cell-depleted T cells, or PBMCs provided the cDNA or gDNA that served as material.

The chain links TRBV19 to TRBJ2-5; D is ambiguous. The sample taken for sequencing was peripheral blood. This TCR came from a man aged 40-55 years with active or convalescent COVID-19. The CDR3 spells CASSIDARRYQETQYF. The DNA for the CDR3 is TGTGCCAGTAGTATAGATGCCAGGCGATACCAAGAGACCCAGTACTTC.